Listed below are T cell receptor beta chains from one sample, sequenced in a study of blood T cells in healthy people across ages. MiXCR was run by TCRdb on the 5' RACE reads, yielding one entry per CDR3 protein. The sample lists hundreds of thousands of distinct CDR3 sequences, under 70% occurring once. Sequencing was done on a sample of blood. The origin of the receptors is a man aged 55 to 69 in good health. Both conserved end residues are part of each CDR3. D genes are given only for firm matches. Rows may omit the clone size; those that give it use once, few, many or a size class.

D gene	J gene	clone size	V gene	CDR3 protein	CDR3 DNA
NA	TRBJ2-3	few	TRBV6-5	CASSQEDTQYF	TGTGCCAGCAGTCAAGAAGATACGCAGTATTTT
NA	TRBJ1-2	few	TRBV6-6	CASSYSVGTYGYTF	TGTGCCAGCAGTTACTCGGTTGGCACCTATGGCTACACCTTC
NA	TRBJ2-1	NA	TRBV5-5	CASRGWTNQGGYNEQFF	TGTGCCAGTAGGGGGTGGACAAACCAAGGGGGTTACAATGAGCAGTTCTTC
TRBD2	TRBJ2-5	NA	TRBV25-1	CASSEYGEAGGTQYF	TGTGCCAGCAGTGAATATGGAGAGGCGGGGGGGACCCAGTACTTC
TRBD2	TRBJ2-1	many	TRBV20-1	CSAAKWLAGGRNEQFF	TGCAGTGCTGCGAAGTGGCTAGCGGGGGGCCGCAATGAGCAGTTCTTC
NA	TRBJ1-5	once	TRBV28	CASRPGRSNQPQHF	TGTGCCAGCAGGCCGGGACGGAGTAATCAGCCCCAGCATTTT
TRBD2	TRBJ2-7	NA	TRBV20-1	CSARGASGGYEQYF	TGCAGTGCTAGAGGGGCCAGCGGGGGGTACGAGCAGTACTTC
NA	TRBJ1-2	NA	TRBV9	CASSVERPRGAGGYTF	TGTGCCAGCAGCGTAGAAAGACCCCGTGGGGCCGGAGGCTACACCTTC
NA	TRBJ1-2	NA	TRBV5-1	CASSPGGRAGYTF	TGCGCCAGCAGCCCGGGAGGCAGGGCAGGCTACACCTTC
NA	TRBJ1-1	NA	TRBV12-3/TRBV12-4	CASSFRGRTEAFF	TGTGCCAGCAGTTTCCGCGGGCGCACTGAAGCTTTCTTT
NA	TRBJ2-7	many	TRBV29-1	CSVGRGVYEQYF	TGCAGCGTTGGGAGGGGTGTGTACGAGCAGTACTTC
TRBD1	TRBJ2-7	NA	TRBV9	CASSVGQGVNEQYF	TGTGCCAGCAGCGTAGGACAGGGGGTAAACGAGCAGTACTTC
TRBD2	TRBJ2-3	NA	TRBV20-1	CSASPIAGRESTDTQYF	TGCAGTGCTAGCCCGATAGCGGGCAGGGAAAGCACAGATACGCAGTATTTT
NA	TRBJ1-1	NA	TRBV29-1	CSGTRGGEAFF	TGCAGCGGAACCCGAGGGGGAGAAGCTTTCTTT
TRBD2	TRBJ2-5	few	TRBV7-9	CASSTPGLAHQETQYF	TGTGCCAGCAGTACACCCGGACTAGCTCACCAAGAGACCCAGTACTTC
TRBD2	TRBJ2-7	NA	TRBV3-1	CASSQEPVATSSTGGQYF	TGTGCCAGCAGCCAAGAGCCTGTAGCCACCAGTAGTACGGGGGGGCAGTACTTC
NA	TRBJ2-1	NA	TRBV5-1	CAGSSGTHGGEQFF	TGCGCCGGCAGCTCCGGAACCCACGGGGGCGAGCAGTTCTTC
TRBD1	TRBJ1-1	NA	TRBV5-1	CASSGTTGSTEAFF	TGCGCCAGCAGCGGAACGACAGGGAGCACTGAAGCTTTCTTT
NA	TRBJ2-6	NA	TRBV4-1	CASSQETRTGANVPTF	TGCGCCAGCAGCCAAGAGACCCGGACCGGGGCCAACGTCCCGACTTTC
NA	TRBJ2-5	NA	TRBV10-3	CATALGADQETQYF	TGTGCCACCGCGTTGGGGGCTGACCAAGAGACCCAGTACTTC
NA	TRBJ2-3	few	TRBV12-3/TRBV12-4	CASSSPQAGTDTQYF	TGTGCCAGCAGTTCCCCCCAGGCTGGCACAGATACGCAGTATTTT
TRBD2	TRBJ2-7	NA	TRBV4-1	CASSQTRLAGSSYEQYF	TGCGCCAGCAGCCAGACTCGACTAGCGGGGAGCTCCTACGAGCAGTACTTC
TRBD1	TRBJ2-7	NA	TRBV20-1	CSASGQGDSYEQYF	TGCAGTGCTAGTGGTCAGGGGGACTCCTACGAGCAGTACTTC
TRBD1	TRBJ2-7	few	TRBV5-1	CASTYGQASYEQYF	TGCGCCAGCACCTATGGACAGGCGAGCTACGAGCAGTACTTC
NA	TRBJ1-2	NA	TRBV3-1	CASSQGGRDGYTF	TGTGCCAGCAGCCAAGGCGGCAGGGATGGCTACACCTTC
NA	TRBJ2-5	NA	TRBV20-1	CSARDFLAPVSQETQYF	TGCAGTGCTAGAGATTTTTTGGCGCCAGTGTCACAAGAGACCCAGTACTTC
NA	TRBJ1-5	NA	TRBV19	CASTGSRRQPQHF	TGTGCCAGTACTGGTAGCCGGAGGCAGCCCCAGCATTTT
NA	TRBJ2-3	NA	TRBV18	CASSPRLQKDTQYF	TGTGCCAGCTCACCACGTCTACAGAAGGATACGCAGTATTTT
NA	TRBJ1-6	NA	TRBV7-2	CASSSNGGRKNSPLHF	TGTGCCAGCAGCTCCAACGGGGGGAGGAAGAATTCACCCCTCCACTTT
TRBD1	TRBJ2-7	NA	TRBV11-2	CASSFGGQGDYEQYF	TGTGCCAGCAGCTTCGGGGGACAGGGCGACTACGAGCAGTACTTC
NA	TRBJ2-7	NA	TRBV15	CATSREFYEQYF	TGTGCCACCAGCAGAGAGTTTTACGAGCAGTACTTC
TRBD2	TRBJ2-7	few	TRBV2	CASKASGGPSHEQYF	TGTGCCAGCAAGGCTAGCGGGGGCCCATCCCACGAGCAGTACTTC
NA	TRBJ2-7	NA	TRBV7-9	CASSLGGAGFEQYF	TGTGCCAGCAGCTTAGGAGGTGCAGGGTTCGAGCAGTACTTC
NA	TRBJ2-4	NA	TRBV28	CASHPRNTKNIQYF	TGTGCCAGCCATCCAAGGAATACCAAAAACATTCAGTACTTC
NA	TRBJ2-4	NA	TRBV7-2	CASSLRQANIQYF	TGTGCCAGCAGCCTCCGACAGGCAAACATTCAGTACTTC
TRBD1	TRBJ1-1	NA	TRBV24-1	CATSDPRTGGTEAFF	TGTGCCACCAGTGATCCCCGGACAGGGGGCACTGAAGCTTTCTTT
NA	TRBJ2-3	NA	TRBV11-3	CASSRAPQGTQYF	TGTGCCAGCAGCCGGGCCCCACAGGGAACGCAGTATTTT
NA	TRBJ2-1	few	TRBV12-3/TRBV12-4	CASNPRGDHEQFF	TGTGCCAGCAACCCCCGAGGGGACCATGAGCAGTTCTTC
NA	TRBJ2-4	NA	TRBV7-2	CASSLLAGSQTLAKNIQYF	TGTGCCAGCAGCTTATTAGCAGGGTCCCAAACGCTAGCCAAAAACATTCAGTACTTC
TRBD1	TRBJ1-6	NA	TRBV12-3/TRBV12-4	CASSPQGASGSPLHF	TGTGCCAGCAGTCCACAGGGGGCGAGCGGTTCACCCCTCCACTTT
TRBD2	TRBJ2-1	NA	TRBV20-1	CSARDFRPSGVYNEQFF	TGCAGTGCTAGAGATTTCAGGCCTAGCGGGGTCTACAATGAGCAGTTCTTC
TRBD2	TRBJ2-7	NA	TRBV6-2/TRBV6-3	CASSSARAGDGYEQYF	TGTGCCAGCAGTTCAGCCCGAGCGGGGGACGGTTACGAGCAGTACTTC
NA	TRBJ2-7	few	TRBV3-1	CASSQVVGYEQYF	TGTGCCAGCAGCCAAGTTGTAGGCTACGAGCAGTACTTC
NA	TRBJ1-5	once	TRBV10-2	CASSEIGVQPQHF	TGCGCCAGCAGTGAGATAGGGGTACAGCCCCAGCATTTT
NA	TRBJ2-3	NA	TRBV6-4	CAIPGCTDTQYF	TGTGCCATTCCAGGTTGCACAGATACGCAGTATTTT
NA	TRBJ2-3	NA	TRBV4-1	CASSKNREVRTDTQYF	TGCGCCAGCAGCAAAAACAGGGAAGTAAGGACAGATACGCAGTATTTT
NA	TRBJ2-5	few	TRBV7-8	CASSVDIQETQYF	TGTGCCAGCAGCGTGGACATCCAAGAGACCCAGTACTTC
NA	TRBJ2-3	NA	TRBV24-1	CATSGMMSLDTQYF	TGTGCCACCAGCGGCATGATGTCCTTGGATACGCAGTATTTT
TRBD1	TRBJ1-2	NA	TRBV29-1	CSVEAVRGAGGYTF	TGCAGCGTTGAAGCGGTCAGGGGGGCTGGAGGCTACACCTTC
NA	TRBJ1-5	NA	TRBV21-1	CASSKDKGAQALPSNQPQHF	TGTGCCAGCAGCAAGGATAAGGGGGCGCAGGCCCTGCCCAGCAATCAGCCCCAGCATTTT
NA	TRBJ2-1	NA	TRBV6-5	CASSSSTEQFF	TGTGCCAGCAGTTCTAGTACTGAGCAGTTCTTC
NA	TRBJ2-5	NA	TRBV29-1	CNVEVRETQYF	TGCAACGTTGAAGTGCGGGAGACCCAGTACTTC
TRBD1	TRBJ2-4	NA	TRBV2	CASSPPLDRKNIQYF	TGTGCCAGCAGTCCGCCCCTGGACAGGAAAAACATTCAGTACTTC
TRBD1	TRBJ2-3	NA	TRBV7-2	CASGVAGGLTDTQYF	TGTGCCAGCGGGGTGGCAGGGGGCTTAACAGATACGCAGTATTTT
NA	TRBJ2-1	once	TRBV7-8	CTSESYNEQFF	TGTACTTCGGAGAGCTACAATGAGCAGTTCTTC
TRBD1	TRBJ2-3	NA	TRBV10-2	CASSEPSQGASTDTQYF	TGCGCCAGCAGTGAACCTTCACAGGGGGCGAGCACAGATACGCAGTATTTT
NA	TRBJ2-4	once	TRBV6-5	CASSAGRKNIQYF	TGTGCCAGCAGTGCGGGACGTAAAAACATTCAGTACTTC
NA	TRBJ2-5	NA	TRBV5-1	CASSYGARGGETQYF	TGCGCCAGCAGCTACGGAGCGAGGGGAGGAGAGACCCAGTACTTC
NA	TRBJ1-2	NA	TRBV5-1	CASRASGGNYGYTF	TGCGCCAGCCGGGCTTCCGGCGGGAACTATGGCTACACCTTC